Listed below are T cell receptor beta chains from one sample, sequenced in a study of CD8+ T cells in alopecia areata. Profiling relied on immunoSEQ multiplex PCR, and the TCRdb table lists in-frame clones only, not all of them. The table includes hundreds of thousands of clones, 30% to 40% detected once. Sequencing used CD4+ T cells sorted from blood, obtained at approximately week 30, from a patient treated with tofacitinib. The source of these receptors is a human donor with alopecia areata. Both conserved end residues are trimmed from each CDR3. Fields, in order: V gene, clone size, J gene, CDR3 protein. Some rows have no size entry. The others give once, few or many, or a class for an expanded clone.

>TRBV27|NA|TRBJ1-2
ASSFPGNYGYT
>TRBV4-1|NA|TRBJ1-2
ASSQETGGFGYGYT
>TRBV30|few|TRBJ1-5
AWSVEGQPQH
>TRBV7-6|NA|TRBJ1-5
ASSPRPGLLPQH
>TRBV9|NA|TRBJ1-2
ASSVTGQTYGYT
>TRBV30|NA|TRBJ1-2
AWKQLRGQGYGYT
>TRBV29-1|NA|TRBJ1-2
SVVLSSYGYT
>TRBV7-9|NA|TRBJ1-2
ASSSGRDSSLYGYT
>TRBV7-7|few|TRBJ2-3
ASSYGGTDTQY
>TRBV7-2|few|TRBJ2-1
ASSLVTRSNNEQF
>TRBV20-1|NA|TRBJ1-1
SASLAF
>TRBV27|few|TRBJ1-4
ASSSAGDSNEKLF
>TRBV10-3|NA|TRBJ2-1
AISASLLRASGTYNEQF
>TRBV27|NA|TRBJ1-6
ASSLSVAGVLPLH
>TRBV30|NA|TRBJ2-3
AWSVGRSTDTQY
>TRBV6-5|NA|TRBJ2-7
ASSYRDTAYEQY
>TRBV19|few|TRBJ1-2
ASSMIPNYGYT
>TRBV7-3|NA|TRBJ2-5
ASSGGLVETQY
>TRBV7-9|NA|TRBJ2-3
ASSLISVGTDTQY
>TRBV7-8|few|TRBJ2-7
ASSLIGYEQY